Listed here are 21 T cell receptor beta chains from one sample, sequenced in a study of blood T cell repertoires in COVID-19. Produced via immunoSEQ multiplex PCR; TCRdb's table is partial and in-frame only. The repertoire holds tens of thousands of clones, roughly 90% seen once, with around a tenth in the top ten. Material for sequencing was peripheral blood. The receptors come from a woman older than 75 with active COVID-19.

The chain is built from TRBV6-2 or TRBV6-3 and TRBJ1-5; possibly TRBD1 for D (5 bases). This CDR3 has 13 amino acids. The V and J ends lost 4 bases and 4 bases respectively, with 8 bases between them. Germline CDR1 and CDR2: MNHEY and SVGEGT. CDR3 nucleotides: TGTGCCAGCAGTTGGGGGGTAAATCAGCCCCAGCATTTT. It is translated as CASSWGVNQPQHF.

V is TRBV7-8 and J is TRBJ2-1; a possible D gene is TRBD1 (5 bases). V was trimmed by 3 bases and J by 2 bases, leaving 11 bases between them. The germline gives CDR1 SGHVS, CDR2 FQNEAQ. This CDR3 comprises 15 residues. The CDR3 loop reads CASSFLEGAYNEQFF. The CDR3 DNA reads TGTGCCAGCAGCTTTTTAGAAGGGGCCTACAATGAGCAGTTCTTC. The full variable domain, in which reference TRBV7-8 and TRBJ2-1 provide the parts outside the CDR3, is GAGVSQSPRYKVAKRGQDVALRCDPISGHVSLFWYQQALGQGPEFLTYFQNEAQLDKSGLPSDRFFAERPEGSVSTLKIQRTQQEDSAVYLCASSFLEGAYNEQFFGPGTRLTVL.

The chain joins TRBV3-1 (or the pseudogene TRBV3-2) to TRBJ2-4; 7 bases match TRBD1. The CDR3 runs to 14 residues. Looked up from germline, CDR1 is LGHDT and CDR2 is YNNKEL (reference sequence). V lost 6 bases and J lost 13; bases outside the gene matches: 15. The CDR3 here is CASRPGQALGFQYF. CDR3 coding DNA: TGTGCCAGCAGACCCGGACAGGCCCTGGGGTTCCAGTACTTC.

This clone appeared a single time. This chain uses TRBV5-4 with TRBJ2-7; TRBD2 might be the D (6 bases). The ends were cut back, 10 bases at V and 7 bases at J, with 18 bases in the middle. The germline CDR1 and CDR2 sequences are SGHNT and YYREEE (reference sequence). The length of the CDR3 is 12 residues. CDR3 protein: CAWRGSAPEQYV. CDR3 coding DNA: TGTGCCTGGAGGGGATCCGCCCCAGAGCAGTACGTC.

The chain couples TRBV11-2 to TRBJ2-2; D possibly corresponds to TRBD1 (6 bases). Trimming took 0 bases from V and 4 from J, leaving 9 bases between them. The CDR3 is 15 residues long. The V gene's germline CDR1 is SGHAT and CDR2 FQNNGV. The CDR3 protein is CASSLDRGSTGELFF. For the CDR3, the DNA is TGTGCCAGCAGCTTAGACAGGGGTAGCACCGGGGAGCTGTTTTTT.

V and J are TRBV28 and TRBJ1-3; 7 bases fit TRBD1. Germline trimming cut 4 bases from V and 6 bases from J; bases unmatched to any gene: 12. CDR1 and CDR2 (germline): MDHEN, SYDVKM. The CDR3 loop spans 16 amino acids. In nucleotides, the CDR3 is TGTGCCAGCAGTTCCCCGGACAGAGAGGGGGCAAACACCATATATTTT. It yields the protein CASSSPDREGANTIYF.

The V and J genes are TRBV3-1 (or the pseudogene TRBV3-2) and TRBJ2-3, with 13 bases identical to TRBD2. CDR3 length: 15 amino acids. V shed 1 base and J 7 bases; nucleotides not matched to a gene: 2. CDR1 is LGHDT and CDR2 is YNNKEL in the germline V gene (reference sequence). DNA of the CDR3: TGTGCCAGCAGCCAAGGGACTAGCGGGAGCTATACGCAGTATTTT. It codes for CASSQGTSGSYTQYF.

This chain uses TRBV2 with TRBJ1-6, with D possibly being TRBD1 (5 bases). Germline CDR1 is SNHLY and CDR2 is FYNNEI. Deletions cut 7 bases from V and 8 bases from J, with 18 bases between. CDR3 size: 15 residues. Here the CDR3 DNA reads TGTGCCAGCATGAAAGGGGTTGGGTACGATTCACCCCTCCACTTT. As protein: CASMKGVGYDSPLHF.

Here the CDR3 reads CASSELQDCDNQPQHF. CDR3 in DNA: TGTGCCAGCAGTGAACTACAGGATTGTGACAATCAGCCCCAGCATTTT. J is TRBJ1-5 and V is TRBV25-1, with D possibly TRBD1 on 5 matching bases. Germline CDR1 reads MGHDK; CDR2 reads SYGVNS. Trimming pared 2 bases from V and 3 bases from J, leaving 14 bases between. This CDR3 spans 16 amino acids.

The rearrangement joins TRBV5-1 to TRBJ2-1; TRBD2 matches at 9 bases. Losses at the gene ends were 4 bases for V and 5 bases for J; bases not matched to a gene: 7. Germline loops: CDR1 SGHRS, CDR2 YFSETQ. The CDR3 contains 15 residues. In nucleotides, the CDR3 is TGCGCCAGCAGCGTTAGCGGGAGAAGGAACAATGAGCAGTTCTTC. Amino acid sequence: CASSVSGRRNNEQFF.

The CDR3 region is CASSLEAASISTGELFF. The CDR3 DNA follows: TGTGCCAGCAGCTTAGAGGCCGCTAGCATTAGCACCGGGGAGCTGTTTTTT. V gene TRBV7-2 combines with J gene TRBJ2-2, with D perhaps matching TRBD2 (5 bases). Trimming cost V 1 base and J 4 bases, with 16 bases left between them. The V gene's germline CDR1 is SGHTA and CDR2 FQGNSA. There are 17 residues in the CDR3.

The chain is built from TRBV3-1 (or the pseudogene TRBV3-2) and TRBJ2-3, with a tentative D call TRBD1 (5 bases). Germline V gene lookup returns CDR1 LGHDT and CDR2 YNNKEL (reference sequence). Trimming removed 4 bases at V and 2 bases at J, with 13 bases between. The CDR3 has 15 amino acids. The chain's CDR3 is CASSPQGTYTDTQYF. CDR3 coding DNA: TGTGCCAGCAGCCCGCAGGGTACATACACAGATACGCAGTATTTT.

The chain employs TRBV19 and TRBJ1-5; TRBD1 matches at 7 bases. Germline values: CDR1 LNHDA, CDR2 SQIVND (reference sequence). The CDR3 is made up of 15 amino acids. V lost 9 bases and J lost 2; bases outside the gene matches: 10. The CDR3 loop is CASHPFDRGNQPQHF. The CDR3 region has the DNA TGTGCCAGCCACCCCTTCGACAGGGGCAATCAGCCCCAGCATTTT.

This chain links TRBV6-5 with TRBJ2-3; tentatively, D is TRBD2 (6 bases). Looked up from germline, CDR1 is MNHEY and CDR2 is SVGAGI. The length of the CDR3 is 14 residues. The ends were cut back, 7 bases at V and 3 bases at J, with 14 bases in the middle. The CDR3 sequence is CASTPGGGTDTQYF. CDR3 bases: TGTGCCAGCACACCCGGGGGAGGTACAGATACGCAGTATTTT.

V usage is TRBV2 and J usage is TRBJ1-1; the match to TRBD1 covers 8 bases. The CDR3 consists of 14 residues. Germline CDR1 SNHLY, CDR2 FYNNEI. With 8 bases clipped from V and 5 bases from J, the junction kept 10 bases outside the gene matches. The CDR3 region is CASDLTGGRTEAFF. In DNA form, the CDR3 reads TGTGCCAGCGATCTTACAGGGGGGCGGACTGAAGCTTTCTTT. The full variable domain, rest sourced from reference TRBV2 and TRBJ1-1, is EPEVTQTPSHQVTQMGQEVILRCVPISNHLYFYWYRQILGQKVEFLVSFYNNEISEKSEIFDDQFSVERPDGSNFTLKIRSTKLEDSAMYFCASDLTGGRTEAFFGQGTRLTVV.

V usage is TRBV5-6 and J usage is TRBJ2-3; 15 bases agree with TRBD2. There are 17 residues in the CDR3. V dropped 2 bases and J dropped 7; count of bases not matched to a gene: 8. The germline gives CDR1 SGHDT, CDR2 YYEEEE. The CDR3 loop reads CASSFGTSGRYEYTQYF. The CDR3 region has the DNA TGTGCCAGCAGCTTCGGGACTAGCGGGAGGTACGAATATACGCAGTATTTT. Based on the CDR3 plus reference TRBV5-6 and TRBJ2-3, the full variable domain is DAGVTQSPTHLIKTRGQQVTLRCSPKSGHDTVSWYQQALGQGPQFIFQYYEEEERQRGNFPDRFSGHQFPNYSSELNVNALLLGDSALYLCASSFGTSGRYEYTQYFGPGTRLTVL.

The chain carries TRBV5-6 and TRBJ2-2, with a possible D match to TRBD2 (5 bases). Germline V lookup: CDR1 SGHDT, CDR2 YYEEEE. The CDR3 runs to 12 residues. V lost 2 bases and J 9 bases, leaving 8 bases between the germline ends. The CDR3 reads CASSFGGRELFF. CDR3 bases: TGTGCCAGCAGCTTCGGAGGACGGGAGCTGTTTTTT.

This clone was seen just once. The chain recombines TRBV2 with TRBJ1-2; 7 bases match TRBD1. The germline V gene has CDR1 SNHLY and CDR2 FYNNEI. There are 13 residues in the CDR3. V gave up 5 bases and J gave up 5 bases; unmatched junction bases: 5. CDR3 region: CASSSTGYYGYTF. CDR3 nucleotide sequence: TGTGCCAGCAGTTCGACAGGGTATTATGGCTACACCTTC.

The genes are TRBV9 and TRBJ2-7; 9 bases agree with TRBD2. This CDR3 has 17 amino acids. Germline lookup yields CDR1 SGDLS and CDR2 YYNGEE. The V gene end was trimmed by 4 bases and the J gene end by 6 bases; junction bases not matched to a gene: 17. CDR3 nucleotides: TGTGCCAGCAGCCCTCAACCGGCGCTAGCGGGACGGAGCGAGCAGTACTTC. This encodes CASSPQPALAGRSEQYF.

The chain has TRBV19 and TRBJ1-5; D gene unclear. There are 12 residues in the CDR3. Germline V gene data show CDR1 as LNHDA and CDR2 as SQIVND (reference sequence). The V end was cut by 3 bases, the J end by 11 bases, with 11 bases between. CDR3 nucleotide sequence: TGTGCCAGTAGTATCCCCCCCGGGGCCCAGCATTTT. Translating it yields CASSIPPGAQHF.

This chain uses TRBV28 with TRBJ2-5; 8 nucleotides agree with TRBD2. The V gene end was trimmed by 6 bases and the J gene end by 3 bases; junction bases not matched to a gene: 9. The CDR3 has 15 amino acids. Germline CDR1 is MDHEN and CDR2 is SYDVKM. CDR3 DNA sequence: TGTGCCAGCAGCTCCGCGGGGGGCCACGAAGAGACCCAGTACTTC. Protein sequence: CASSSAGGHEETQYF.